This entry lists 17 T cell receptor beta chains sequenced from one sample in a study of OX40 agonist ivuxolimab in advanced cancers. Repertoires were generated with immunoSEQ multiplex PCR, while TCRdb's copy carries only in-frame clones and drops some. The table lists more than 70,000 clones, roughly 80% of them singletons, with 5% in the top ten. The sample in question was CD4+ or CD8+ T cells sorted from blood, obtained in a trial of the OX40 agonist ivuxolimab. All receptors come from an adult with an advanced solid tumor such as melanoma, head and neck, liver or kidney cancer.

V usage is TRBV27 and J usage is TRBJ1-2; 7 positions agree with TRBD1. CDR1 MNHEY and CDR2 SMNVEV come from the germline V gene (reference sequence). With V trimmed by 5 bases and J by 7 bases, 10 bases remained unmatched. The CDR3 has 14 amino acids. The CDR3 sequence is CASSQQGIVAGYTF. DNA for the CDR3: TGTGCCAGCAGTCAACAGGGGATCGTGGCTGGCTACACCTTC.

The chain recombines TRBV5-6 with TRBJ2-7; 9 bases agree with TRBD1. Per germline, CDR1 SGHDT and CDR2 YYEEEE. The CDR3 is made up of 15 amino acids. V shed 5 bases and J 5 bases; nucleotides not matched to a gene: 11. The CDR3: CASSSATGGGHEQYF. The DNA for the CDR3 is TGTGCCAGCAGTTCTGCGACAGGGGGAGGCCACGAGCAGTACTTC.

This clone was detected only once. An end of the junction differs from the germline gene, which may be a read error. The chain carries TRBV7-7 and TRBJ2-4; TRBD2 matches at 8 bases. The CDR3 runs 22 residues. Germline CDR1 is SSHAT and CDR2 is FNYEAQ (reference sequence). The CDR3 region is CASSLIAGSPCYDILAKNIQYF. The CDR3 DNA sequence: TGTGCTAGCAGCTTAATAGCGGGGAGCCCCTGCTATGATATACTAGCCAAAAACATTCAGTACTTC.

The chain joins TRBV7-8 to TRBJ2-7, with D possibly TRBD2 on 5 matching bases. Deletions cut 2 bases from V and 6 bases from J, with 8 bases between. The CDR3 has 12 residues. Germline values: CDR1 SGHVS, CDR2 FQNEAQ. In DNA, the CDR3 is TGTGCCAGCAGCTTAATTAGCGTCGAGCAGTACTTC. It is translated as CASSLISVEQYF.

This clone was recorded once. The CDR3 protein is CASRPGKDMNTEAFF. CDR3 bases: TGTGCCAGCAGACCGGGAAAGGACATGAACACTGAAGCTTTCTTT. The chain links TRBV6-5 to TRBJ1-1, with D tentatively TRBD1 (5 bases). V lost 6 bases and J 0 bases, leaving 14 bases between the germline ends. Germline CDR1 is MNHEY and CDR2 is SVGAGI. This CDR3 comprises 15 residues.

V usage is TRBV4-2 and J usage is TRBJ1-6; 7 nucleotides align to TRBD1. V lost 4 bases, J lost 7 bases, and 1 base stayed unmatched. Per the germline V gene, CDR1 is LGHNA and CDR2 is YNFKEQ. CDR3 length equals 13 residues. The CDR3 nucleotides read TGTGCCAGCAGCCGGGACAGAAATTCACCCCTCCACTTT. This gives the protein CASSRDRNSPLHF.

The genes are TRBV5-1 and TRBJ2-5, with TRBD2 as a possible D gene (6 bases). The CDR3 sequence is 16 residues long. Deletions cut 4 bases from V and 4 bases from J, with 20 bases between. Per germline, CDR1 SGHRS and CDR2 YFSETQ. CDR3 sequence: CASSDRSRGRGETQYF. The CDR3 nucleotides are TGCGCCAGCAGCGATCGATCGCGGGGTCGGGGAGAGACCCAGTACTTC.

The chain uses TRBV28 and TRBJ1-4; D remains ambiguous. Between the trimmed V and J ends, which lost 5 bases and 1 base, there was a span of 2 bases. The CDR3 has 12 amino acids. Germline V gene data show CDR1 as MDHEN and CDR2 as SYDVKM. The CDR3 region has the DNA TGTGCCAGCAGTCAAACTAATGAAAAACTGTTTTTT. Amino acids: CASSQTNEKLFF.

V is TRBV4-1 and J is TRBJ2-1; possible D gene TRBD2, 5 bases. The germline V gene has CDR1 MGHRA and CDR2 YSYEKL. The CDR3 consists of 13 residues. Trimming left V 3 bases short and J 4 bases short, with 7 bases between. CDR3 in DNA: TGCGCCAGCAGCCATAGGGAGTACAATGAGCAGTTCTTC. Its translation: CASSHREYNEQFF.

The V call is TRBV6-5, the J call TRBJ2-1; D gene uncertain. V was trimmed by 10 bases and J by 2 bases, leaving 12 bases between them. The CDR3 consists of 13 residues. Germline loops: CDR1 MNHEY, CDR2 SVGAGI. The CDR3 bases are TGTGCCACCTTCGACCGGGCCTACAATGAGCAGTTCTTC. Its protein product is CATFDRAYNEQFF.

This rearrangement joins TRBV7-2 to TRBJ2-6; D call uncertain. CDR1 and CDR2 (germline): SGHTA, FQGNSA. Trimming left V 1 base short and J 2 bases short, with 3 bases between. This CDR3 is built from 14 residues. The CDR3 bases are TGTGCCAGCAGCTTAGTGACTGGGGCCAACGTCCTGACTTTC. Its protein product is CASSLVTGANVLTF.

This clone was seen only a few times. This chain uses TRBV4-2 with TRBJ1-5; D is ambiguous. Per germline, CDR1 LGHNA and CDR2 YNFKEQ. The CDR3 covers 15 residues. V was pared by 1 base and J by 4 bases, with 11 bases between. This CDR3 is CASSQGGGGNQPQHF. CDR3 nucleotides: TGTGCCAGCAGCCAAGGAGGTGGCGGGAATCAGCCCCAGCATTTT.

The gene calls are TRBV15 and TRBJ2-1; TRBD2 matches at 14 bases. The CDR3 length is 16 residues. Germline CDR1 reads LNHNV; CDR2 reads YYDKDF (reference sequence). Trimming removed 5 bases from V and 6 bases from J; junction bases left unmatched: 6. CDR3 coding DNA: TGTGCCACCAGCCGCCTGACTAGCGGGAGGGCCAATGAGCAGTTCTTC. This gives the protein CATSRLTSGRANEQFF.

CDR3 sequence reads: CASSFWGQPTDTQYF. CDR3 DNA: TGTGCCAGCAGTTTCTGGGGACAACCTACAGATACGCAGTATTTT. V gene TRBV27 combines with J gene TRBJ2-3; TRBD1 might be the D (6 bases). Germline V lookup: CDR1 MNHEY, CDR2 SMNVEV (reference sequence). Trimming took 3 bases from V and 3 from J, leaving 13 bases between them. This CDR3 region has 15 residues.

V is TRBV28 and J is TRBJ1-3; D is undetermined. The V gene's germline CDR1 is MDHEN and CDR2 SYDVKM. This CDR3 contains 14 residues. V lost 6 bases and J 1 base, leaving 10 bases between the germline ends. The CDR3 nucleotides read TGTGCCAGCAGATTAGGACGTTCTGGAAACACCATATATTTT. Its protein product is CASRLGRSGNTIYF.

The V and J genes are TRBV27 and TRBJ1-6; D might be TRBD1 (5 bases). Germline V gene lookup returns CDR1 MNHEY and CDR2 SMNVEV (reference sequence). The V gene lost 0 bases and the J gene lost 7 bases, with 16 bases spanning the gap. The CDR3 extends over 17 amino acids. As DNA, the CDR3 is TGTGCCAGCAGTTTATCAACCCCCAGGGCTTACAATTCACCCCTCCACTTT. Amino acid sequence: CASSLSTPRAYNSPLHF.

The chain combines TRBV19 with TRBJ1-2, with D maybe TRBD1 (5 bases). From germline, CDR1 is LNHDA and CDR2 SQIVND (reference sequence). The CDR3 covers 13 residues. The V end lost 5 bases, the J end lost 4 bases, and 11 bases lay between the germline ends. The CDR3 nucleotides are TGTGCCAGTAGTTCGCAGGGCCTCTATGGCTACACCTTC. It encodes CASSSQGLYGYTF.